What follows are 18 T cell receptor beta chains derived from one specimen sequenced in a study of identical twins. One entry per CDR3 protein, called by TCRdb with MiXCR from the 5' RACE reads. This sample yields 1.5 million to 2 million distinct CDR3 sequences, of which under 35% are seen a single time; about 0.25% belongs to the top ten. What was sequenced was cord blood. The receptors shown here come from a newborn girl in good health.

This clonotype has a handful of counts. The chain is built from TRBV14 and TRBJ2-7; possible D gene TRBD2, 6 bases. Trimming shortened V by 1 base and J by 4 bases, and 14 bases separated the two germline ends. The CDR3 is 15 amino acids. CDR1 and CDR2 from the germline V gene are SGHDN and FVKESK. The chain's CDR3 is CASSQVGTGRYEQYF. CDR3 in DNA: TGTGCCAGCAGCCAAGTGGGGACTGGGCGATACGAGCAGTACTTC.

This clonotype was recorded a few times. This sequence joins TRBV6-2 or TRBV6-3 and TRBJ2-7; the D is unclear. Germline CDR1 is MNHEY and CDR2 is SVGEGT. CDR3 length: 13 residues. V lost 2 bases and J lost 5, with 10 bases in between. CDR3 nucleotide sequence: TGTGCCAGCAGTTACAGTGTCGCCAACGAGCAGTACTTC. Translation gives CASSYSVANEQYF.

The rearrangement links TRBV25-1 to TRBJ2-1; the D gene could be TRBD1 or TRBD2 (6 bases each). CDR1 is MGHDK and CDR2 is SYGVNS in the germline V gene. V lost 1 base, J lost 6 bases, and 13 bases lay in between. The CDR3 is 15 amino acids. CDR3 bases: TGTGCCAGCAGTGAATGGGGGGCCCAAGGCAATGAGCAGTTCTTC. This gives the protein CASSEWGAQGNEQFF.

The chain is built from TRBV12-3 or TRBV12-4 and TRBJ1-4; tentatively, D is TRBD1 (5 bases). This CDR3 spans 15 amino acids. Trimming removed 7 bases from V and 7 bases from J, with 19 bases in between. CDR3 in DNA: TGTGCCAGCACCGGGGGACCGCAAAGGGGTGAAAAACTGTTTTTT. The encoded protein is CASTGGPQRGEKLFF.

This chain links TRBV27 with TRBJ2-1, with 12 bases that match TRBD2. Germline CDR1 reads MNHEY; CDR2 reads SMNVEV (reference sequence). The CDR3 covers 17 residues. The junction had 9 bases not matched to a gene; V was cut back by 6 bases and J by 3 bases. The CDR3 region is CASSLGRLAGVYNEQFF. In DNA form, the CDR3 reads TGTGCCAGCAGCCTAGGTCGACTAGCGGGAGTCTACAATGAGCAGTTCTTC.

This clonotype has only a few counts. The rearrangement uses TRBV21-1 and TRBJ2-5; TRBD1 is taken as the D call from the table, unchecked against the DNA. TRBV21-1 is a listed pseudogene. The CDR3 is made up of 15 amino acids. Here the CDR3 reads CASSKRQTGEETRYF. CDR3 DNA: TGTGCCAGCAGCAAGCGGCAAACAGGGGAGGAGACCCGGTACTTC.

With respect to this clonotype: Mismatch with germline at one junction end may stem from a read error. The CDR3 bases are TGTGCCGGCAGTTTACGGCAGTATAATTCACCCCCCCACTTT. This gives the protein CAGSLRQYNSPPHF. This chain joins TRBV27 and TRBJ1-6; the D is unclear. The V gene's germline CDR1 is MNHEY and CDR2 SMNVEV (reference sequence). This CDR3 contains 14 residues.

This clonotype was seen more than once but under ten times. J is TRBJ2-7 and V is TRBV7-2; D ambiguous. V was cut by 1 base and J by 5 bases, with 6 bases left in between. Germline values: CDR1 SGHTA, CDR2 FQGNSA. The CDR3 sequence is 12 residues long. CDR3 region: CASSLGIDEQYF. The CDR3, as DNA: TGTGCCAGCAGCTTAGGGATCGACGAGCAGTACTTC.

This clonotype was observed a handful of times. The rearrangement uses TRBV20-1 and TRBJ1-2; no firm D call. There are 15 residues in the CDR3. Trimming removed 1 base from V and 4 bases from J, with 16 bases in between. From germline, CDR1 is DFQATT and CDR2 SNEGSKA (reference sequence). The CDR3 DNA follows: TGCAGTGCTAGAGGGAGGGAAGAGGGAATCTATGGCTACACCTTC. Its protein product is CSARGREEGIYGYTF.

Turning to this clonotype: The junction departs from germline at one end; a sequencing error may be responsible. The chain couples TRBV6-5 to TRBJ2-7; 8 bases match TRBD2. Germline values: CDR1 MNHEY, CDR2 SVGAGI. CDR3 length equals 14 residues. CDR3 in amino acids: CVSSYSGSSYEQYF. DNA for the CDR3: TGTGTCAGCAGTTACAGCGGGAGCTCCTACGAGCAGTACTTC.

CDR3 in DNA: TGCGCCAGCAGGATGAACTCTGGAAACACCATATATTTT. This translates into CASRMNSGNTIYF. J is TRBJ1-3 and V is TRBV5-1; D is undetermined. Trimming stripped 5 bases from V and 0 bases from J, with 6 bases between. The germline V gene has CDR1 SGHRS and CDR2 YFSETQ. This CDR3 region has 13 residues.

The chain couples TRBV27 to TRBJ2-7; D gene unclear. This CDR3 spans 15 amino acids. Trimming took off 5 bases at V and 3 bases at J, with 17 bases between the two ends. Germline V lookup: CDR1 MNHEY, CDR2 SMNVEV (reference sequence). The CDR3 sequence is CASSTPRAAHYEQYF. CDR3 nucleotides: TGTGCCAGCAGTACCCCAAGAGCCGCCCACTACGAGCAGTACTTC.

The gene calls are TRBV20-1 and TRBJ2-1; 7 bases map to TRBD1. From germline, CDR1 is DFQATT and CDR2 SNEGSKA (reference sequence). V lost 6 bases and J lost 4; bases outside the gene matches: 3. CDR3 size: 12 residues. The CDR3, as DNA: TGCAGTGCGATACAGGGGTACAATGAGCAGTTCTTC. The encoded protein is CSAIQGYNEQFF.

This clonotype appeared many times. This chain links TRBV10-3 with TRBJ2-3; D is unresolved. V lost 10 bases to trimming and J lost 0 bases, with 8 bases between them. The CDR3 is 12 amino acids. CDR1 and CDR2 from the germline V gene are ENHRY and SYGVKD. CDR3: CATLDSTDTQYF. The CDR3 nucleotides are TGTGCCACCCTCGACAGCACAGATACGCAGTATTTT.

This clonotype has just a few counts. The chain is built from TRBV3-1 and TRBJ2-1, with D uncertain. V lost 1 base to trimming and J lost 7 bases, with 11 bases between them. CDR1 and CDR2 (germline): LGHDT, YNNKEL (reference sequence). This CDR3 is built from 14 residues. The CDR3 is CASSQGVARNEQFF. Written as DNA, the CDR3 is TGTGCCAGCAGCCAAGGTGTAGCCCGAAATGAGCAGTTCTTC.

The rearrangement links TRBV6-1 to TRBJ2-2; TRBD2 agrees at 10 bases. CDR1 is MNHNS and CDR2 is SASEGT in the germline V gene. V was pared by 7 bases and J by 3 bases, with 14 bases of the junction left unmatched. This CDR3 is 18 amino acids long. CDR3 protein: CASKGSGGIFLYTGELFF. CDR3 sequence (DNA): TGTGCCAGCAAGGGTAGCGGGGGGATATTTTTGTACACCGGGGAGCTGTTTTTT.

This clonotype has just a few counts. V is TRBV25-1 and J is TRBJ1-2; tentative D call: TRBD1 (6 bases). CDR1 is MGHDK, CDR2 SYGVNS, per germline. The CDR3 runs to 15 residues. Trimming took off 2 bases at V and 4 bases at J, with 14 bases between the two ends. The CDR3 protein is CASSEGGRTGYGYTF. The DNA of the CDR3 is TGTGCCAGCAGTGAAGGGGGGCGAACAGGCTATGGCTACACCTTC.

This clonotype was seen a few times. CDR3 sequence: CSAGTAGLRAQYF. The CDR3 nucleotides are TGCAGTGCTGGGACAGCTGGTTTAAGGGCCCAGTACTTC. The rearrangement links TRBV20-1 to TRBJ2-4, with 7 bases that match TRBD1. This CDR3 region has 13 residues. J lost 13 bases, V lost 5 bases, and 14 bases had no gene match. The germline CDR1 and CDR2 sequences are DFQATT and SNEGSKA (reference sequence).